The 18 T cell receptor beta chains below were found in one sample sequenced in a study of blood T cell repertoires in COVID-19. The method was immunoSEQ multiplex PCR; TCRdb's version includes in-frame clones alone and lacks a portion of them. The sample has some 120,000 clones; about 94% are singletons. The sequenced sample consisted of peripheral blood. Receptors originate from a man between 50 and 59 years old with COVID-19, enrolled during active disease.

The J gene is TRBJ1-2, the V gene TRBV5-1; D is undetermined. With 0 bases removed from V and 6 bases from J, the gap between germline ends came to 9 bases. Germline CDR1 is SGHRS and CDR2 is YFSETQ. The CDR3 has 13 amino acids. The CDR3 DNA sequence: TGCGCCAGCAGCTTGGGGGGAGCCGATGGCTACACCTTC. It specifies CASSLGGADGYTF.

V and J are TRBV24-1 and TRBJ2-2, with 8 nucleotides matching TRBD1. Germline V CDR1 and CDR2: KGHDR, SFDVKD. The V segment lost 7 bases and the J segment 1 base; nucleotides outside the gene matches: 4. This CDR3 contains 15 residues. CDR3 DNA sequence: TGTGCCACCAGCGGGACAGGAGAGAACACCGGGGAGCTGTTTTTT. Its translation is CATSGTGENTGELFF.

This chain joins TRBV5-4 and TRBJ2-5, with D uncertain. The CDR3 contains 14 residues. V was clipped by 0 bases and J by 1 base, with 7 bases between them. Per the germline V gene, CDR1 is SGHNT and CDR2 is YYREEE (reference sequence). The CDR3 protein is CASSLGAIQETQYF. In DNA form, the CDR3 reads TGTGCCAGCAGCTTGGGGGCTATCCAAGAGACCCAGTACTTC. Filled out from reference TRBV5-4 and TRBJ2-5, the complete variable domain reads ETGVTQSPTHLIKTRGQQVTLRCSSQSGHNTVSWYQQALGQGPQFIFQYYREEENGRGNFPPRFSGLQFPNYSSELNVNALELDDSALYLCASSLGAIQETQYFGPGTRLLVL.

The chain employs TRBV5-1 and TRBJ1-6, with TRBD1 identical over 7 bases. The germline V gene has CDR1 SGHRS and CDR2 YFSETQ. The J segment lost 9 bases and the V segment lost 1 base, leaving 7 bases of the junction unmatched. The CDR3 extends over 15 amino acids. The CDR3 region is CASSLSGQSRSPLHF. For the CDR3, the DNA is TGCGCCAGCAGCTTGTCGGGACAGTCGCGTTCACCCCTCCACTTT.

The chain couples TRBV2 to TRBJ2-1, with 7 bases fitting TRBD2. This CDR3 is 14 amino acids long. J lost 10 bases, V lost 6 bases, and 12 bases had no gene match. Looked up from germline, CDR1 is SNHLY and CDR2 is FYNNEI. CDR3 protein: CASSGTATGGEQFF. The CDR3 DNA is TGTGCCAGCAGCGGGACCGCCACCGGGGGGGAGCAGTTCTTC.

V and J are TRBV5-1 and TRBJ2-5; TRBD1 matches 7 bases. Germline loops: CDR1 SGHRS, CDR2 YFSETQ. The CDR3 covers 14 residues. The ends lost 2 bases at V and 3 bases at J; junction bases unmatched: 4. The DNA of the CDR3 is TGCGCCAGCAGCTTCGGGACAGAGAAAGAGACCCAGTACTTC. It encodes CASSFGTEKETQYF.

The J gene is TRBJ2-7, the V gene TRBV6-5, with 12 bases that match TRBD1. V trimming: 5 bases; J trimming: 3 bases; junction bases outside the gene matches: 5. The germline CDR1 and CDR2 sequences are MNHEY and SVGAGI. CDR3 length: 15 amino acids. CDR3 amino acids: CASSPGQGARYEQYV. DNA for the CDR3: TGTGCCAGCAGTCCGGGACAGGGGGCGCGCTACGAGCAGTACGTC.

This CDR3 is CASSAREKLFF. CDR3 coding DNA: TGTGCCAGCAGTGCCCGGGAAAAACTGTTTTTT. The chain combines TRBV28 with TRBJ1-4; D not resolved. With 5 bases removed from V and 8 bases from J, the gap between germline ends came to 6 bases. This CDR3 spans 11 amino acids. CDR1 and CDR2 from the germline V gene are MDHEN and SYDVKM.

This chain links TRBV3-1 (or the pseudogene TRBV3-2) with TRBJ2-1; 12 nucleotides align to TRBD2. The germline gives CDR1 LGHDT, CDR2 YNNKEL (reference sequence). The CDR3 covers 15 residues. The trim removed 4 bases at V and 5 bases at J, leaving 3 bases unmatched. The CDR3 region has the DNA TGTGCCAGCAGCCTGCGACTAGCGGGAGACAATGAGCAGTTCTTC. Encoded protein: CASSLRLAGDNEQFF.

This chain uses TRBV13 with TRBJ2-1; D is possibly TRBD1 (5 bases). This CDR3 has 16 residues. Germline loops: CDR1 PRHDT, CDR2 FYEKMQ (reference sequence). V dropped 5 bases and J dropped 4 bases, with 18 bases sitting between them. The CDR3 coding sequence is TGTGCCAGCAGCCCTCGGGCCCAGGGCATTTACAATGAGCAGTTCTTC. Translated, it gives CASSPRAQGIYNEQFF.

The chain joins TRBV19 to TRBJ1-2; tentatively, D is TRBD1 (6 bases). The germline V and J ends were trimmed by 5 bases and 8 bases, with 18 bases remaining between them. The CDR3 is made up of 14 amino acids. Germline lookup yields CDR1 LNHDA and CDR2 SQIVND (reference sequence). The CDR3 region is CASSSQTGQGGYTF. DNA of the CDR3: TGTGCCAGTAGTTCCCAGACAGGCCAGGGGGGCTACACCTTC. Together with reference TRBV19 and TRBJ1-2, the CDR3 gives the full variable domain: DGGITQSPKYLFRKEGQNVTLSCEQNLNHDAMYWYRQDPGQGLRLIYYSQIVNDFQKGDIAEGYSVSREKKESFPLTVTSAQKNPTAFYLCASSSQTGQGGYTFGSGTRLTVV.

This rearrangement joins TRBV6-5 to TRBJ2-1, with D perhaps matching TRBD2 (7 bases). The CDR3 runs 15 residues. V gave up 2 bases and J gave up 5 bases, with 13 bases separating them. From germline, CDR1 is MNHEY and CDR2 SVGAGI. The DNA of the CDR3 is TGTGCCAGCAGTTACGGACGGGGGGACAACAATGAGCAGTTCTTC. This encodes CASSYGRGDNNEQFF.

The chain couples TRBV10-3 to TRBJ2-5; TRBD1 agrees at 11 bases. The CDR3 loop spans 15 amino acids. Germline CDR1 is ENHRY and CDR2 is SYGVKD. The CDR3 DNA is TGTGCGTCCACTTCCGGGACAGGGGGACAAGAGACCCAGTACTTC. Translated, it gives CASTSGTGGQETQYF.

The chain links TRBV6-9 to TRBJ1-4, with 7 bases identical to TRBD1. J lost 8 bases, V lost 5 bases, and 8 bases had no gene match. Per germline, CDR1 MNHGY and CDR2 SVAAGI. CDR3 size: 14 residues. CDR3 loop: CASSVGQGEEKLFF. The CDR3 DNA reads as TGTGCCAGCAGTGTGGGCCAGGGGGAGGAAAAACTGTTTTTT.

The chain employs TRBV19 and TRBJ1-5, with 7 bases lining up with TRBD1. Per the germline V gene, CDR1 is LNHDA and CDR2 is SQIVND (reference sequence). Germline trimming cut 10 bases from V and 8 bases from J; bases unmatched to any gene: 14. This CDR3 is 14 amino acids long. CDR3 nucleotides: TGTGCCACCCAGACAGGGAGTGAGGGAGAGCCCCAGCATTTT. Translating it yields CATQTGSEGEPQHF.

The chain joins TRBV15 to TRBJ2-4, with no clear D. From germline, CDR1 is LNHNV and CDR2 YYDKDF (reference sequence). This CDR3 has 14 residues. The V end was cut by 3 bases, the J end by 5 bases, with 11 bases between. The CDR3 nucleotides are TGTGCCACCAGCAGCAAAATCCGGGAAAACATTCAGTACTTC. Amino acid sequence: CATSSKIRENIQYF.

The J gene is TRBJ2-3, the V gene TRBV11-2; TRBD2 aligns across 8 bases. The CDR3 spans 18 residues. V lost 1 base and J lost 1; bases outside the gene matches: 10. CDR1 and CDR2 (germline): SGHAT, FQNNGV. CDR3: CASSLGSLAGSRTDTQYF. The CDR3 nucleotides read TGTGCCAGCAGCTTAGGGTCCTTAGCGGGATCCCGCACAGATACGCAGTATTTT.

The J gene is TRBJ2-1, the V gene TRBV5-1, with D unresolved. Germline V gene lookup returns CDR1 SGHRS and CDR2 YFSETQ. V shed 3 bases and J shed 6 bases, with 7 bases lying between them. The CDR3 spans 12 residues. In DNA form, the CDR3 reads TGCGCCAGCAGCTCCCTACGCAATGAGCAGTTCTTC. Translating gives CASSSLRNEQFF.